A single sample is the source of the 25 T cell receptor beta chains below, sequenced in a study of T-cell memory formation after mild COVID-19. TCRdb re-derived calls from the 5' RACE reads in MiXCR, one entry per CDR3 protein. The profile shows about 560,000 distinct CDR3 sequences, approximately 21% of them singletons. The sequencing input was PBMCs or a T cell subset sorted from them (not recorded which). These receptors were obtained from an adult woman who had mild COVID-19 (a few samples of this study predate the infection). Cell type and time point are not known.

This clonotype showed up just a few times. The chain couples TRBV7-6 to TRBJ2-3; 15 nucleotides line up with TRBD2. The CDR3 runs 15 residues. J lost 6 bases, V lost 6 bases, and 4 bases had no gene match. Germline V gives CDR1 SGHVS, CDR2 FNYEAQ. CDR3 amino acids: CASSLGLAGGDTQYF. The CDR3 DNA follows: TGTGCCAGCAGTCTTGGACTAGCGGGAGGGGATACGCAGTATTTT.

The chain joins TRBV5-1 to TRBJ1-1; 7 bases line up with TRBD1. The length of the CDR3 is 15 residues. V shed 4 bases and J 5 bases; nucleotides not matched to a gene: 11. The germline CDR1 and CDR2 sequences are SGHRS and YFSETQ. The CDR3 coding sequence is TGCGCCAGCAGCCCTCTGACAGGGACGAGAACTGAAGCTTTCTTT. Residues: CASSPLTGTRTEAFF. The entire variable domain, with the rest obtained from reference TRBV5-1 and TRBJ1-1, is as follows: KAGVTQTPRYLIKTRGQQVTLSCSPISGHRSVSWYQQTPGQGLQFLFEYFSETQRNKGNFPGRFSGRQFSNSRSEMNVSTLELGDSALYLCASSPLTGTRTEAFFGQGTRLTVV.

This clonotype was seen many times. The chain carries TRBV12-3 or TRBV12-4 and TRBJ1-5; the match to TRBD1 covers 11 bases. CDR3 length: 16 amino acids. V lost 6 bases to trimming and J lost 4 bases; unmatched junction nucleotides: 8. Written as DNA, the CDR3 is TGTGCCAGCAGCCCCGTCCGGGACAGGGGGAATCAGCCCCAGCATTTT. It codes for CASSPVRDRGNQPQHF.

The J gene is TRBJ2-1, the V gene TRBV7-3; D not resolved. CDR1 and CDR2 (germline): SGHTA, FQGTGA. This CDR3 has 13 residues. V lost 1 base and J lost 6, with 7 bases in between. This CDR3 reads CASSLKGSNEQFF. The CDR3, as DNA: TGTGCCAGCAGCTTAAAAGGGTCCAATGAGCAGTTCTTC.

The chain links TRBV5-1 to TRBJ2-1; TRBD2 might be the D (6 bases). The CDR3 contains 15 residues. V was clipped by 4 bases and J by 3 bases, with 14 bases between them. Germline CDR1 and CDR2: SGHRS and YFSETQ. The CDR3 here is CASSHGEGLYNEQFF. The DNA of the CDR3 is TGCGCCAGCAGCCATGGCGAGGGACTCTACAATGAGCAGTTCTTC.

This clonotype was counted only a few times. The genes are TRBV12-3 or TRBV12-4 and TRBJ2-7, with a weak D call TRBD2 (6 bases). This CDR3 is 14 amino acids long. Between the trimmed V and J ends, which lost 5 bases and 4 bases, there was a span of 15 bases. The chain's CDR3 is CASSTGTGKYEQYF. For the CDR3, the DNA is TGTGCCAGCAGTACCGGGACTGGAAAGTACGAGCAGTACTTC.

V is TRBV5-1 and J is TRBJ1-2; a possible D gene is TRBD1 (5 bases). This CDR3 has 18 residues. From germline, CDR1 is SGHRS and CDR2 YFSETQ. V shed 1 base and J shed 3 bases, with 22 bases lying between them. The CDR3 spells CASSLFLTSGPADYGYTF. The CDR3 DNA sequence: TGCGCCAGCAGCTTGTTCCTTACTTCAGGGCCCGCTGACTATGGCTACACCTTC. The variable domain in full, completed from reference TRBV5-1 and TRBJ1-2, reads KAGVTQTPRYLIKTRGQQVTLSCSPISGHRSVSWYQQTPGQGLQFLFEYFSETQRNKGNFPGRFSGRQFSNSRSEMNVSTLELGDSALYLCASSLFLTSGPADYGYTFGSGTRLTVV.

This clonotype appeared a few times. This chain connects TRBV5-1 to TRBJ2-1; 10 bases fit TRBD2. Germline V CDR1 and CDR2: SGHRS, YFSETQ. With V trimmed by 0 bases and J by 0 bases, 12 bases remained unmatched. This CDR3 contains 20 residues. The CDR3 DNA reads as TGCGCCAGCAGCTTGGCCGGGACTAGCGTAATAGGGGGCTCCTACAATGAGCAGTTCTTC. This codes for CASSLAGTSVIGGSYNEQFF.

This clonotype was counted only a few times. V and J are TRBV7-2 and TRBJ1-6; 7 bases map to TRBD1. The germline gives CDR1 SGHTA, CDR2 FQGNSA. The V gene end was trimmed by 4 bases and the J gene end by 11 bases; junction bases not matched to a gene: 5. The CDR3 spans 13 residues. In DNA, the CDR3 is TGTGCCAGCAGCTCGACAGGGTTGGCACCCCTCCACTTT. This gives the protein CASSSTGLAPLHF.

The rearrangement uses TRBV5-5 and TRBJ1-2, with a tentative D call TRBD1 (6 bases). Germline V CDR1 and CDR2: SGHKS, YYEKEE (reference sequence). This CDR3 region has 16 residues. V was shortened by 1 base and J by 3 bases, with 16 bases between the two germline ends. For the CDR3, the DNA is TGTGCCAGCAGCTTGACGATGGGACAAGGCTACTATGGCTACACCTTC. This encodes CASSLTMGQGYYGYTF.

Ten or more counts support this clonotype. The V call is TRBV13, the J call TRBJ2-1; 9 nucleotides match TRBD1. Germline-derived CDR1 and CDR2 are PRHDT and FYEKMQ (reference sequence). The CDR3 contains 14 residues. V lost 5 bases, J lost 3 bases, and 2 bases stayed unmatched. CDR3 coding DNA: TGTGCCAGCAGCACGGGACAGGGCTACAATGAGCAGTTCTTC. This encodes CASSTGQGYNEQFF.

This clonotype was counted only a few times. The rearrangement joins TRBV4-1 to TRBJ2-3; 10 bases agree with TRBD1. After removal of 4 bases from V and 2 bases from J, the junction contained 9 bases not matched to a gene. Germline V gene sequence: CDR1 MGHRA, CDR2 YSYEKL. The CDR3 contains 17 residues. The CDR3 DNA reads TGCGCCAGCAGCCCGAACGAGGGGACAGGGGCCACAGATACGCAGTATTTT. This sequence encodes CASSPNEGTGATDTQYF.

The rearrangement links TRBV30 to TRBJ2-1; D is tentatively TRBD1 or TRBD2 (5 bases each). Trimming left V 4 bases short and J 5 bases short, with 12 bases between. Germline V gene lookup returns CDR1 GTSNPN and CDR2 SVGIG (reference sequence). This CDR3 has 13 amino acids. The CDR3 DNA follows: TGTGCCTGGAACTGGGGGAGTAACAATGAGCAGTTCTTC. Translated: CAWNWGSNNEQFF.

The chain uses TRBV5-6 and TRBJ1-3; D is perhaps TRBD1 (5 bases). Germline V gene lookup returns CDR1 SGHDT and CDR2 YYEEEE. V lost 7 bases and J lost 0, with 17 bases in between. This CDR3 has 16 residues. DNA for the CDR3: TGTGCCAGCGGATCATTAGACAGCTACTCTGGAAACACCATATATTTT. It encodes CASGSLDSYSGNTIYF.

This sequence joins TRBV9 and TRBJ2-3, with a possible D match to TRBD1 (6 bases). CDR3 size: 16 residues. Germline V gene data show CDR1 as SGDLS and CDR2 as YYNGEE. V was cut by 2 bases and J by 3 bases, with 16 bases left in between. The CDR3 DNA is TGTGCCAGCAGCGTCAAACAGGGATGGATGACAGATACGCAGTATTTT. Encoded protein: CASSVKQGWMTDTQYF.

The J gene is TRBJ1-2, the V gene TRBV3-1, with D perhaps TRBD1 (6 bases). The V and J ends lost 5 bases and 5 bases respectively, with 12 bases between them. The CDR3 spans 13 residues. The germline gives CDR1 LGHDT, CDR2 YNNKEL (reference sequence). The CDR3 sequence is CASSYRAWYGYTF. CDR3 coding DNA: TGTGCCAGCAGCTACAGGGCGTGGTATGGCTACACCTTC.

In nucleotides, the CDR3 is TGCAGCGTTCCAGACGGGGTCAGCTCCTACAATGAGCAGTTCTTC. It specifies CSVPDGVSSYNEQFF. The chain has TRBV29-1 and TRBJ2-1; possibly TRBD2 for D (5 bases). The V and J ends lost 5 bases and 0 bases respectively, with 14 bases between them. The CDR3 has 15 amino acids. Germline assignment: CDR1 SQVTM and CDR2 ANQGSEA.

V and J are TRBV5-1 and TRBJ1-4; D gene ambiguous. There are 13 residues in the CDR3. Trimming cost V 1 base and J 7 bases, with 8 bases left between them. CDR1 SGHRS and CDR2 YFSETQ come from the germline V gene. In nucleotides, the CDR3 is TGCGCCAGCAGCTTGACGGGTGGTGAAAAACTGTTTTTT. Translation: CASSLTGGEKLFF. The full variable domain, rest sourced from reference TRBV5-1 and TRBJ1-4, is KAGVTQTPRYLIKTRGQQVTLSCSPISGHRSVSWYQQTPGQGLQFLFEYFSETQRNKGNFPGRFSGRQFSNSRSEMNVSTLELGDSALYLCASSLTGGEKLFFGSGTQLSVL.

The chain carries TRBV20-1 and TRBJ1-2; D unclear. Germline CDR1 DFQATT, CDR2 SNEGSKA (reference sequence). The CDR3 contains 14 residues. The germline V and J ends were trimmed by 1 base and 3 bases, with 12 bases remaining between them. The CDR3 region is CSARGAGHHYGYTF. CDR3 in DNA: TGCAGTGCTAGAGGAGCCGGGCACCACTATGGCTACACCTTC.

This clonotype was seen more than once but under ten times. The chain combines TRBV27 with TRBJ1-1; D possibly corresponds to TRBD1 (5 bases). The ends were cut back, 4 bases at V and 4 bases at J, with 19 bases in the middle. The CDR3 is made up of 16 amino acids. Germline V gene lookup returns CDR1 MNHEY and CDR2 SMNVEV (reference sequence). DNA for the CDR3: TGTGCCAGCAGTTCGCCCTCCTGGGACGGTCCCACTGAAGCTTTCTTT. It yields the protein CASSSPSWDGPTEAFF.

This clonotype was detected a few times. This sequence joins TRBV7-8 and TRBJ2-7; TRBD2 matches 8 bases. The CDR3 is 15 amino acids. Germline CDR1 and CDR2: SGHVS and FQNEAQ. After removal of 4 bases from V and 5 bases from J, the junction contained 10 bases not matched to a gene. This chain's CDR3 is CASSSTGTSYDEQYF. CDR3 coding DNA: TGTGCCAGCAGCTCTACCGGGACTAGTTACGACGAGCAGTACTTC.

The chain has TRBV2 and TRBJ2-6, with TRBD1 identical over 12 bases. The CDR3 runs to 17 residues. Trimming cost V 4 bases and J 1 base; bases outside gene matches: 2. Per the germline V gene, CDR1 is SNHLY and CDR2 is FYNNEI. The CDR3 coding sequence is TGTGCCAGCAGTGGGGACAGGGGGCGTTCTGGGGCCAACGTCCTGACTTTC. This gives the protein CASSGDRGRSGANVLTF.

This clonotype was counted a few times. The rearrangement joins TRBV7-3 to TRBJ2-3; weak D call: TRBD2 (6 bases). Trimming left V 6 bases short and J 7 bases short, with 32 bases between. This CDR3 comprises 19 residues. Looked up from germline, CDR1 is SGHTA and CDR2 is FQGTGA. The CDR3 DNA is TGTGCCAGCAGTTCAAGCGGGTACTTTGTTCAGCAACCAGCACATACGCAGTATTTT. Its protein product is CASSSSGYFVQQPAHTQYF.

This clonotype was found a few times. CDR3 sequence: CATSDLGGGGPGVTQYF. The CDR3 DNA follows: TGTGCCACCAGTGATTTAGGGGGAGGAGGGCCTGGGGTTACGCAGTATTTT. The chain has TRBV24-1 and TRBJ2-3; D is possibly TRBD1 or TRBD2 (6 bases each). CDR3 length: 17 amino acids. Looked up from germline, CDR1 is KGHDR and CDR2 is SFDVKD. The V and J ends lost 1 base and 8 bases respectively, with 21 bases between them.

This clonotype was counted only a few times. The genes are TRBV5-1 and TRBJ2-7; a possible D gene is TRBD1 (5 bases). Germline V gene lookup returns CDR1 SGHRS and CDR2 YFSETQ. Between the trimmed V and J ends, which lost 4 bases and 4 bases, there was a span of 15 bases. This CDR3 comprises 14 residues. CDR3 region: CASSLGYSGYEQYF. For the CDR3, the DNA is TGCGCCAGCAGCCTCGGGTATTCAGGGTACGAGCAGTACTTC.